What follows are 17 T cell receptor beta chains derived from one specimen sequenced in a study of metastatic and nonmetastatic thyroid tumors. No patient had received any treatment before thyroid surgery. TCRdb re-clonotyped the PCR reads via MiXCR. The sample lists some 21,000 clones; around a fifth were seen once. The sequencing input was tumor tissue. The receptors derive from a female donor with papillary thyroid cancer or a benign thyroid nodule (not recorded which). Some clones in this sample may be carry-over from other donors' samples.

The sample holds a few counts of this clone. One end of the junction varies from germline; a read error may be responsible. This sequence joins TRBV10-3 and TRBJ1-5, with a tentative D call TRBD1 (5 bases). The germline CDR1 and CDR2 sequences are ENHRY and SYGVKD. The CDR3 runs to 12 residues. The CDR3 spells CAIGQGKQPQHF. CDR3 in DNA: TGTGCCATCGGGCAGGGCAAGCAGCCCCAACATTTT.

This clone came up many times. The gene calls are TRBV9 and TRBJ2-5; D possibly uses TRBD1 or TRBD2 (7 bases each). Per the germline V gene, CDR1 is SGDLS and CDR2 is YYNGEE. This CDR3 contains 15 residues. V was trimmed by 0 bases and J by 5 bases, leaving 14 bases between them. The CDR3 DNA is TGTGCCAGCAGCGTAGGGGAGGGGGCAAGTGAGACCCAGTACTTC. Protein product: CASSVGEGASETQYF.

This clone was seen ten or more times. CDR3 protein: CASSLTGNQPQHF. CDR3 nucleotides: TGTGCCAGCAGCCTCACAGGAAATCAGCCCCAGCATTTT. The V call is TRBV28, the J call TRBJ1-5; tentatively, D is TRBD1 (5 bases). Trimming stripped 6 bases from V and 4 bases from J, with 10 bases between. Germline values: CDR1 MDHEN, CDR2 SYDVKM. The CDR3 extends over 13 amino acids. Complete variable domain (other parts from reference TRBV28 and TRBJ1-5): DVKVTQSSRYLVKRTGEKVFLECVQDMDHENMFWYRQDPGLGLRLIYFSYDVKMKEKGDIPEGYSVSREKKERFSLILESASTNQTSMYLCASSLTGNQPQHFGDGTRLSIL.

Notes on this clone: The sample has other DNA sequences that encode this CDR3 too. The V call is TRBV11-3, the J call TRBJ2-5; D remains ambiguous. Trimming stripped 1 base from V and 5 bases from J, with 8 bases between. The CDR3 loop spans 13 amino acids. CDR1 and CDR2 from the germline V gene are SGHNT and YENEEA. The CDR3 bases are TGTGCCAGCAGCTTAGGTGGTGGCGAGACCCAGTACTTC. Its protein product is CASSLGGGETQYF.

The J gene is TRBJ2-7, the V gene TRBV28, with 9 bases lining up with TRBD1. J was trimmed by 3 bases and V by 8 bases; bases with no gene match: 5. CDR1 and CDR2 (germline): MDHEN, SYDVKM. The CDR3 contains 13 residues. The CDR3 bases are TGTGCCAGCGGAACAGGGGGCTTCTACGAGCAGTACTTC. This codes for CASGTGGFYEQYF.

V gene TRBV20-1 combines with J gene TRBJ2-1; 13 nucleotides align to TRBD2. V shed 5 bases and J 5 bases; nucleotides not matched to a gene: 9. The germline V gene encodes CDR1 DFQATT and CDR2 SNEGSKA (reference sequence). The CDR3 runs 16 residues. The CDR3 is CSAPRGLAGPDNEQFF. For the CDR3, the DNA is TGCAGTGCTCCCCGGGGACTAGCGGGACCGGACAATGAGCAGTTCTTC.

This clone was recorded at least ten times. Being one base from a much bigger clone, this may be a read error. V and J are TRBV6-1 and TRBJ2-4; D uncertain. Trimming left V 0 bases short and J 0 bases short, with 9 bases between. The CDR3 totals 16 residues. Germline values: CDR1 MNHNS, CDR2 SASEGT. The CDR3 DNA is TGTGCCAGCAGTGAAGCTTCGGCAGCAGCCAAAAACATTCAGTACTTC. Residues: CASSEASAAAKNIQYF.

This clone was detected only a few times. One base away lies a much larger clone, so this may be a sequencing read error. The chain employs TRBV10-3 and TRBJ2-3; 7 nucleotides align to TRBD1. Per the germline V gene, CDR1 is ENHRY and CDR2 is SYGVKD. The CDR3 is 14 amino acids. In DNA form, the CDR3 reads TGTACCATCCGACGGCACAGGGGAGAAGATACGCAGTATTTT. Amino acids: CTIRRHRGEDTQYF.

This clone has ten or more counts. V is TRBV12-3 or TRBV12-4 and J is TRBJ2-4, with 8 bases matching TRBD1. After removal of 6 bases from V and 16 bases from J, the junction contained 11 bases not matched to a gene. The CDR3 has 12 residues. This chain's CDR3 is CASSPRTGRFYF. The CDR3 region has the DNA TGTGCCAGCAGCCCCCGGACAGGGAGGTTTTACTTC.

This clone ranks as medium-sized. The V and J genes are TRBV6-6 and TRBJ1-2; the D is unclear. The CDR3 length is 16 residues. Trimming took off 0 bases at V and 1 base at J, with 12 bases between the two ends. Germline loops: CDR1 MNHNY, CDR2 SVGAGI (reference sequence). CDR3 DNA: TGTGCCAGCAGTTACTCCAATCCGACGATTAACTATGGCTACACCTTC. Translating gives CASSYSNPTINYGYTF.

This clone was detected only a few times. This sequence joins TRBV12-3 or TRBV12-4 and TRBJ1-5; D remains ambiguous. V was pared by 5 bases and J by 3 bases, with 5 bases between. The CDR3 runs 12 residues. The CDR3 region is CASSADNQPQHF. CDR3 DNA: TGTGCCAGCAGTGCCGACAATCAGCCCCAGCATTTT.

This chain connects TRBV20-1 to TRBJ2-7; a weak D match, TRBD1 (6 bases). The germline gives CDR1 DFQATT, CDR2 SNEGSKA (reference sequence). This CDR3 comprises 11 residues. V gave up 5 bases and J gave up 3 bases, with 8 bases separating them. The CDR3 coding sequence is TGCAGTGCTCCAGGGGACTACGAGCAGTACTTC. It yields the protein CSAPGDYEQYF.

The V call is TRBV20-1, the J call TRBJ1-5; tentative D call: TRBD1 (6 bases). Trimming took off 2 bases at V and 7 bases at J, with 12 bases between the two ends. This CDR3 has 13 amino acids. Germline CDR1 reads DFQATT; CDR2 reads SNEGSKA (reference sequence). CDR3 region: CSARRAGGQPQHF. The CDR3 nucleotides are TGCAGTGCTAGACGGGCGGGGGGCCAGCCCCAGCATTTT.

The CDR3 here is CASSTQGNFNEQFF. The CDR3 coding sequence is TGCGCCAGCAGCACACAGGGTAATTTCAATGAGCAGTTCTTC. The chain employs TRBV5-1 and TRBJ2-1, with D possibly matching TRBD1 (6 bases). Between the trimmed V and J ends, which lost 4 bases and 6 bases, there was a span of 14 bases. This CDR3 has 14 residues. CDR1 and CDR2 from the germline V gene are SGHRS and YFSETQ.

This chain connects TRBV28 to TRBJ2-1; no reliable D call. This CDR3 is 16 amino acids long. CDR1 MDHEN and CDR2 SYDVKM come from the germline V gene. V lost 6 bases, J lost 12 bases, and 27 bases lay in between. CDR3 nucleotide sequence: TGTGCCAGCAGCACAGCATTTTCAAATACAATGAAGGTGCAGTTCTTC. Protein: CASSTAFSNTMKVQFF.

The rearrangement uses TRBV12-5 and TRBJ2-1, with a tentative D call TRBD1 (6 bases). With 7 bases removed from V and 4 bases from J, the gap between germline ends came to 20 bases. Germline CDR1 reads LGHNT; CDR2 reads FRNRAP. This CDR3 spans 16 amino acids. DNA for the CDR3: TGTGCTAGTGTCGTCTACAGGGTTTATTCATACAATGAGCAGTTCTTC. This translates into CASVVYRVYSYNEQFF.

This clone was counted only a few times. Germline and junction disagree at one end, which may indicate a read error. V is TRBV19 and J is TRBJ1-1; D uncertain. This CDR3 contains 14 residues. The germline V gene encodes CDR1 LNHDA and CDR2 SQIVND (reference sequence). The DNA for the CDR3 is TGTGCCAGTAGTATCTCCACAATGAACACTGAAGATTTCTTT. It specifies CASSISTMNTEDFF.